Listed below are T cell receptor beta chains from one sample, sequenced in a study of graft-versus-host responses after intestinal transplantation. The repertoire was sequenced with immunoSEQ multiplex PCR; TCRdb's copy has only in-frame clones and lacks some. The table shows some 45,000 clones, with roughly nine tenths occurring only once. The sample consisted of PBMCs, taken 524 days after transplant. Source of these receptors: a human patient who received an intestinal transplant, so some T cells may come from the graft donor. The CDR3 runs from the conserved cysteine through the conserved F or W. Each record gives: clone size, D gene, J gene, V gene, CDR3 protein, CDR3 DNA. The D gene is left open where the match is weak. Expanded clones are given a class, and other clones once, few, many or no size at all.

abundance: .; d_gene: .; j_gene: TRBJ2-7; v_gene: TRBV5-4; CDR3aa: CASSAGHRLYEQYF; CDR3nt: TGTGCCAGCAGCGCGGGACACCGGCTCTACGAGCAGTACTTC
abundance: .; d_gene: .; j_gene: TRBJ2-3; v_gene: TRBV19; CDR3aa: CASSTIRARGTDTQYF; CDR3nt: TGTGCCAGTAGTACCATTAGGGCGCGCGGGACAGATACGCAGTATTTT
abundance: .; d_gene: .; j_gene: TRBJ2-7; v_gene: TRBV5-4; CDR3aa: CASSMGPLSHYEQYF; CDR3nt: TGTGCCAGCAGTATGGGACCTCTGAGTCACTACGAGCAGTACTTC
abundance: few; d_gene: TRBD1; j_gene: TRBJ1-2; v_gene: TRBV25-1; CDR3aa: CASSTSIPGTALYGYTF; CDR3nt: TGTGCCAGCAGTACTTCAATACCCGGGACAGCGCTCTATGGCTACACCTTC
abundance: .; d_gene: .; j_gene: TRBJ1-5; v_gene: TRBV6-6; CDR3aa: CASSPTVNQPQHF; CDR3nt: TGTGCCAGCAGTCCGACAGTAAATCAGCCCCAGCATTTT
abundance: .; d_gene: .; j_gene: TRBJ2-1; v_gene: TRBV10-3; CDR3aa: CAISEPGTSYNEQFF; CDR3nt: TGTGCCATCAGTGAACCGGGGACCTCCTACAATGAGCAGTTCTTC
abundance: .; d_gene: .; j_gene: TRBJ2-7; v_gene: TRBV10-3; CDR3aa: CAIRVGGALNEQYF; CDR3nt: TGTGCCATCAGGGTAGGGGGAGCGCTAAACGAGCAGTACTTC
abundance: .; d_gene: .; j_gene: TRBJ2-4; v_gene: TRBV6-5; CDR3aa: CASRQQGRDKNIQYF; CDR3nt: TGTGCCAGCAGGCAACAGGGCCGTGACAAAAACATTCAGTACTTC
abundance: .; d_gene: TRBD2; j_gene: TRBJ2-1; v_gene: TRBV10-3; CDR3aa: CAISAASGRGEQFF; CDR3nt: TGTGCCATCAGTGCGGCTAGCGGGAGAGGGGAGCAGTTCTTC
abundance: once; d_gene: .; j_gene: TRBJ2-7; v_gene: TRBV13; CDR3aa: CASSLGQGVQYF; CDR3nt: TGTGCCAGCAGCTTAGGTCAGGGCGTGCAGTACTTC
abundance: .; d_gene: TRBD2; j_gene: TRBJ2-5; v_gene: TRBV6-1; CDR3aa: CASGSVSGSWETQYF; CDR3nt: TGTGCCAGCGGGTCAGTTAGCGGGAGTTGGGAGACCCAGTACTTC
abundance: .; d_gene: TRBD1; j_gene: TRBJ2-7; v_gene: TRBV7-9; CDR3aa: CASSYTGQYYEQYF; CDR3nt: TGTGCCAGCAGCTATACGGGACAGTACTACGAGCAGTACTTC
abundance: few; d_gene: .; j_gene: TRBJ2-1; v_gene: TRBV7-6; CDR3aa: CASSLAGMGNEQFF; CDR3nt: TGTGCCAGCAGCTTAGCGGGTATGGGCAATGAGCAGTTCTTC
abundance: .; d_gene: TRBD1; j_gene: TRBJ1-1; v_gene: TRBV2; CDR3aa: CASRDRENTEAFF; CDR3nt: TGTGCCAGCAGGGACAGGGAGAACACTGAAGCTTTCTTT
abundance: .; d_gene: .; j_gene: TRBJ1-5; v_gene: TRBV6-1; CDR3aa: CASSEALSGGHQPQHF; CDR3nt: TGTGCCAGCAGTGAAGCCCTCTCGGGGGGACATCAGCCCCAGCATTTT
abundance: .; d_gene: .; j_gene: TRBJ1-6; v_gene: TRBV28; CDR3aa: CASSFSQGSPLHF; CDR3nt: TGTGCCAGCAGTTTTAGCCAGGGATCACCCCTCCACTTT
abundance: .; d_gene: TRBD2; j_gene: TRBJ2-3; v_gene: TRBV28; CDR3aa: CASSPPPASGEADTQYF; CDR3nt: TGTGCCAGCAGTCCACCTCCTGCTAGCGGGGAGGCAGATACGCAGTATTTT
abundance: .; d_gene: .; j_gene: TRBJ2-1; v_gene: TRBV27; CDR3aa: CASSLGLGDEQFF; CDR3nt: TGTGCCAGCAGTTTGGGGCTCGGGGATGAGCAGTTCTTC
abundance: once; d_gene: TRBD2; j_gene: TRBJ2-2; v_gene: TRBV11-2; CDR3aa: CASSLVGGSTGELFF; CDR3nt: TGTGCCAGCAGCTTAGTGGGAGGGAGCACCGGGGAGCTGTTTTTT
abundance: .; d_gene: .; j_gene: TRBJ1-2; v_gene: TRBV9; CDR3aa: CASSPEGDTTYGYTF; CDR3nt: TGTGCCAGCAGCCCAGAAGGGGACACGACCTATGGCTACACCTTC